This T cell receptor beta chain was captured by sequencing in a study of T cells after yellow fever vaccination. Study-wide results and limits: Post-booster reappearance was seen for most primary-vaccination clones (around 96% CD4, 75% to 90% CD8).

The TCR cDNA carried a universal primer site and UMIs from 5'RACE template switching. TCRdb re-derived calls from the 5' RACE reads in MiXCR, one entry per CDR3 protein. There are hundreds of thousands of distinct CDR3 sequences in the sample; approximately 19% occur only once, and roughly a sixth lies in the top ten. Trimming left V 4 bases short and J 6 bases short, with 12 bases between. Germline assignment: CDR1 SGHRS and CDR2 YFSETQ. This CDR3 comprises 13 residues. This clonotype turned up a few times. Its antigen remains unknown. The chain employs TRBV5-1 and TRBJ2-3; D unresolved. Material: PBMCs, obtained before the yellow fever booster vaccination. The sequence was collected from a man between 18 and 29 years old who received the YFV17D yellow fever vaccine. In DNA form, the CDR3 reads TGCGCCAGCAGCCTGATGGGGTCCGATACGCAGTATTTT. This encodes CASSLMGSDTQYF.